The source of this T cell receptor beta chain is a study of blood T cell repertoires in COVID-19. Overall study: The United States, Italy and Spain were the sources of the acute and convalescent COVID-19 samples.

The study drew participants aged about 18 to 89 years from about two dozen US areas. Participants had their cohort set by participant-reported clinical history. Assay used: immunoSEQ multiplex PCR; TCRdb lists only in-frame clones, some missing. This table holds fewer than 250,000 clones, over 75% found once. The CDR3 spans 16 residues. V lost 6 bases, J lost 7 bases, and 21 bases lay in between. The V gene's germline CDR1 is MDHEN and CDR2 SYDVKM. The genes are TRBV28 and TRBJ1-4; D call uncertain. Sequenced material: PBMCs or T cells enriched from blood (not recorded which). The TCR sequence derives from a woman between 25 and 40 years old who had been exposed to COVID-19. CDR3 DNA: TGTGCCAGCAGCATCCTTGCGGGGATGGGAATTGAAAAACTGTTTTTT. Its translation: CASSILAGMGIEKLFF.